These T cell receptor beta chains were read from a single sample in a study of blood T cell repertoires in COVID-19. Assay used: immunoSEQ multiplex PCR; TCRdb lists only in-frame clones, some missing. Among under 250,000 clones listed, 83% were seen once. The source material was peripheral blood. All receptors derive from a man aged 35 to 55 with active or convalescent COVID-19. Both conserved end residues are part of each CDR3. D genes are given only for firm matches. Only some rows state a clone size, as once, few, many or a class for expanded clones.

cdr3_aa cdr3_nt clone_size j_call v_call d_call
CASSQVGQGGAEKLFF TGCGCCAGCAGCCAGGTCGGACAGGGGGGGGCCGAAAAACTGTTTTTT - TRBJ1-4 TRBV4-1 TRBD1
CASSGGLDGNQPQHF TGCGCCAGCAGCGGTGGACTCGACGGGAATCAGCCCCAGCATTTT - TRBJ1-5 TRBV5-1 -
CASAQPGGGETQYF TGCGCCAGCGCCCAGCCAGGGGGCGGAGAGACCCAGTACTTC - TRBJ2-5 TRBV5-1 TRBD1
CASSKEAPENTIYF TGTGCCAGCAGCAAAGAGGCCCCGGAAAACACCATATATTTT - TRBJ1-3 TRBV9 -
CASSGSTFGTEAFF TGTGCCAGCAGCGGATCGACATTTGGTACTGAAGCTTTCTTT - TRBJ1-1 TRBV9 -
CASSLGEFYGYTF TGTGCCAGCAGCTTGGGGGAGTTCTATGGCTACACCTTC - TRBJ1-2 TRBV5-6 -
CASSRYDRTLYGYTF TGTGCCAGCAGCCGATACGACAGGACCCTCTATGGCTACACCTTC once TRBJ1-2 TRBV5-6 -
CASSLRGMDYGYTF TGTGCCAGCAGTTTACGGGGTATGGACTATGGCTACACCTTC - TRBJ1-2 TRBV6-5 -
CASSLRAMGSNEQFF TGTGCCAGCTCACTACGGGCTATGGGGAGTAATGAGCAGTTCTTC - TRBJ2-1 TRBV18 -
CASSQDGYRGRATTLAKNIQYF TGCGCCAGCAGCCAAGATGGATACAGGGGGAGAGCCACAACTTTAGCCAAAAACATTCAGTACTTC - TRBJ2-4 TRBV4-3 TRBD1
CASSLGGARQPQHF TGTGCCAGCAGCCTAGGGGGGGCGCGACAGCCCCAGCATTTT - TRBJ1-5 TRBV3-1/TRBV3-2 -
CASTEQQGGGNTIYF TGTGCCAGCACCGAACAACAGGGGGGTGGAAACACCATATATTTT - TRBJ1-3 TRBV9 TRBD1
CASSETQGGNEQFF TGCGCCAGCAGTGAGACCCAGGGGGGAAATGAGCAGTTCTTC - TRBJ2-1 TRBV10-1 -
CASSPQDTSYNEQFF TGTGCCAGCTCACCACAGGACACCTCCTACAATGAGCAGTTCTTC - TRBJ2-1 TRBV18 -
CATSLTSDTQYF TGTGCCACCAGTTTGACTTCGGATACGCAGTATTTT - TRBJ2-3 TRBV24-1 -
CASNGRGGASYEQYF TGTGCCAGCAATGGGAGGGGGGGGGCCTCCTACGAGCAGTACTTC - TRBJ2-7 TRBV6-6 -
CASSPVSGNTIYF TGTGCCAGCTCACCCGTCTCTGGAAACACCATATATTTT - TRBJ1-3 TRBV18 -
CASSQDSGGAGEKLFF TGCGCCAGCAGCCAAGACTCAGGGGGAGCAGGTGAAAAACTGTTTTTT - TRBJ1-4 TRBV4-3 TRBD1
CASSSLSGSWNEQFF TGTGCCAGCAGTTCCCTTAGCGGGAGTTGGAATGAGCAGTTCTTC - TRBJ2-1 TRBV27 TRBD2
CASSAPGQGVNQPQHF TGTGCCAGCAGTGCGCCCGGACAGGGCGTCAATCAGCCCCAGCATTTT - TRBJ1-5 TRBV27 TRBD1
CASSFHSGNTIYF TGTGCCAGCAGCTTCCACTCTGGAAACACCATATATTTT - TRBJ1-3 TRBV5-8 -
CATSAGIDRGGVQPQHF TGTGCCACCAGTGCGGGAATTGACAGGGGAGGCGTTCAGCCCCAGCATTTT - TRBJ1-5 TRBV24-1 TRBD1
CASSRTGVNEKLFF TGTGCCAGCAGTAGGACAGGGGTTAATGAAAAACTGTTTTTT - TRBJ1-4 TRBV6-6 TRBD1
CASSLAGGPGQPQHF TGCGCCAGCAGCTTGGCAGGGGGGCCAGGTCAGCCCCAGCATTTT - TRBJ1-5 TRBV5-1 TRBD1
CASSPRGLATNEKLFF TGTGCCAGCAGCCCAAGGGGGCTTGCAACTAATGAAAAACTGTTTTTT - TRBJ1-4 TRBV28 TRBD1
CASHSGDNTGELFF TGTGCCAGCCACTCAGGGGACAACACCGGGGAGCTGTTTTTT - TRBJ2-2 TRBV19 -
CASSPLDGSGNTIYF TGTGCCAGCAGCCCACTAGACGGCTCTGGAAACACCATATATTTT - TRBJ1-3 TRBV3-1/TRBV3-2 -
CASSVGRVYEQYF TGTGCCAGCAGTGTGGGCAGGGTGTACGAGCAGTACTTC - TRBJ2-7 TRBV2 -
CASSLFTDSTDTQYF TGTGCCAGCAGCTTATTTACAGATAGCACAGATACGCAGTATTTT - TRBJ2-3 TRBV7-9 -
CASSYGMSRGTEAFF TGTGCCAGCAGTTACGGCATGTCTAGGGGGACTGAAGCTTTCTTT - TRBJ1-1 TRBV6-2/TRBV6-3 -
CASSLAQTSGSSDEQFF TGTGCCAGCAGCTTAGCGCAGACTAGCGGGAGTTCGGATGAGCAGTTCTTC - TRBJ2-1 TRBV7-9 TRBD2
CASSLGTGVPDTQYF TGTGCCAGCAGCTTGGGGACAGGAGTTCCAGATACGCAGTATTTT - TRBJ2-3 TRBV5-4 TRBD1
CASSLAPSGGYYGYTF TGTGCCAGCAGCTTAGCCCCTTCAGGGGGGTACTATGGCTACACCTTC - TRBJ1-2 TRBV7-6 TRBD1
CASSLTGTWDEQFF TGTGCCAGCAGCTTAACCGGGACATGGGATGAGCAGTTCTTC - TRBJ2-1 TRBV7-3 -
CASSLEGPSTGSETQYF TGCGCCAGCAGCTTGGAGGGGCCCTCGACAGGGTCGGAGACCCAGTACTTC - TRBJ2-5 TRBV5-1 TRBD1
CAIRGSRSSYNEQFF TGTGCCATCAGGGGCTCGAGATCCTCCTACAATGAGCAGTTCTTC - TRBJ2-1 TRBV10-3 -
CASSLTTGQETQYF TGTGCCAGTAGCCTGACCACAGGGCAAGAGACCCAGTACTTC - TRBJ2-5 TRBV19 -
CASIKGGGTEAFF TGTGCCAGTATAAAAGGGGGGGGCACTGAAGCTTTCTTT - TRBJ1-1 TRBV19 -